The present T cell receptor beta chain was sequenced within a study of OX40 agonist ivuxolimab in advanced cancers. This CDR3 is built from 13 residues. CDR1 is SGHNT and CDR2 is YENEEA in the germline V gene. TCRdb's table, derived via immunoSEQ multiplex PCR, lists solely in-frame clones and lacks some. The repertoire holds more than 45,000 clones, about 85% seen once, with approximately 4.7% in the top ten. The origin of this receptor is an adult with an advanced solid tumor such as melanoma, head and neck, liver or kidney cancer. Sequencing used CD4+ or CD8+ T cells sorted from blood, obtained in a trial of the OX40 agonist ivuxolimab. The chain carries TRBV11-3 and TRBJ2-5; perhaps TRBD2 as D (5 bases). The J call is in doubt because the DNA end fits TRBJ2-7 better. The CDR3 loop reads CASSLGARDEQYF. CDR3 coding DNA: TGTGCCAGCAGCTTAGGAGCGAGGGACGAGCAGTACTTC.